Below, 15 T cell receptor beta chains from the same sample are listed, as sequenced in a study of CD8 T cells in ankylosing spondylitis. Notes on the study in general: Made up of eight highly homologous variants, a TCR beta motif appeared characteristic of ankylosing spondylitis blood.

TCRdb reprocessed the 5' RACE reads with MiXCR, giving one entry per CDR3 protein. There are 500,000 to 650,000 distinct CDR3 sequences in the sample; about 5.7% occur only once, and under 4.5% lies in the top ten. For these TCRs, the target antigens are not known. Sequencing input: blood, either unsorted or a sorted T cell fraction (not recorded which). Source of these receptors: a male donor with ankylosing spondylitis.

This clonotype has at least ten counts. J is TRBJ1-1 and V is TRBV18; D not resolved. CDR1 and CDR2 from the germline V gene are KGHSH and LQKENI. V lost 3 bases, J lost 1 base, and 3 bases lay in between. The CDR3 extends over 12 amino acids. The chain's CDR3 is CASSPSNTEAFF. CDR3 sequence (DNA): TGTGCCAGCTCACCCTCGAACACTGAAGCTTTCTTT.

This clonotype was recorded at least ten times. The chain combines TRBV7-2 with TRBJ1-2, with TRBD1 as a possible D gene (5 bases). Germline assignment: CDR1 SGHTA and CDR2 FQGNSA. This CDR3 spans 15 amino acids. V dropped 0 bases and J dropped 1 base, with 9 bases sitting between them. The CDR3 nucleotides are TGTGCCAGCAGCTTAGCGTGGGGCAGTAACTATGGCTACACCTTC. Translation: CASSLAWGSNYGYTF.

In this sample, this clonotype turned up many times. The J gene is TRBJ1-5, the V gene TRBV7-2; D is perhaps TRBD1 (6 bases). V lost 7 bases to trimming and J lost 5 bases, with 12 bases between them. The CDR3 covers 13 residues. The V gene's germline CDR1 is SGHTA and CDR2 FQGNSA. The CDR3 DNA sequence: TGTGCCAGCACCGTACAGGGATATCAGCCCCAGCATTTT. Its protein is CASTVQGYQPQHF.

Ten or more counts support this clonotype. The gene calls are TRBV5-1 and TRBJ2-1; possible D gene TRBD2, 6 bases. V dropped 7 bases and J dropped 5 bases, with 16 bases sitting between them. This CDR3 spans 14 amino acids. The germline gives CDR1 SGHRS, CDR2 YFSETQ. For the CDR3, the DNA is TGCGCCAGCGCGCGGGGACTCCCTCACAATGAGCAGTTCTTC. Its translation: CASARGLPHNEQFF.

This clonotype turned up a few times. This chain joins TRBV20-1 and TRBJ2-1; D possibly corresponds to TRBD1 (5 bases). V gave up 3 bases and J gave up 9 bases, with 12 bases separating them. The CDR3 length is 12 residues. The V gene's germline CDR1 is DFQATT and CDR2 SNEGSKA (reference sequence). As DNA, the CDR3 is TGCAGTGCTAGCCAGGGAACGGGTGAGCAGTTCTTC. It yields the protein CSASQGTGEQFF.

This clonotype was picked up many times. The J gene is TRBJ1-1, the V gene TRBV3-1; 8 bases fit TRBD1. CDR3 size: 16 residues. Germline V lookup: CDR1 LGHDT, CDR2 YNNKEL (reference sequence). Trimming cost V 6 bases and J 5 bases; bases outside gene matches: 14. This chain's CDR3 is CASSPDREGLSTEAFF. The DNA of the CDR3 is TGTGCCAGCAGTCCGGACAGGGAGGGTTTAAGTACTGAAGCTTTCTTT.

This clonotype showed up many times. V usage is TRBV20-1 and J usage is TRBJ1-5, with 7 bases fitting TRBD1. The V and J ends lost 6 bases and 3 bases, in that order; junction bases with no gene match: 5. The length of the CDR3 is 13 residues. The V gene's germline CDR1 is DFQATT and CDR2 SNEGSKA (reference sequence). DNA for the CDR3: TGCAGTGCCCGACAGGGTATCAATCAGCCCCAGCATTTT. Residues: CSARQGINQPQHF.

This clonotype was counted only a few times. The chain carries TRBV5-1 and TRBJ1-2, with 9 bases fitting TRBD1. Germline loops: CDR1 SGHRS, CDR2 YFSETQ. The CDR3 spans 14 residues. V dropped 3 bases and J dropped 8; count of bases not matched to a gene: 8. In DNA form, the CDR3 reads TGCGCCAGCAGCTCGGGACAGGGAGTAGGAGGCTACACCTTC. It is translated as CASSSGQGVGGYTF.

A word on this clonotype: This may come from a read error, since a much larger clone is one base off. The V and J genes are TRBV27 and TRBJ2-7; perhaps D is TRBD1 or TRBD2 (6 bases each). Germline V gene lookup returns CDR1 MNHEY and CDR2 SMNVEV (reference sequence). The CDR3 length is 14 residues. Here the CDR3 reads CASSPRGAAYVQYF. The CDR3, as DNA: TGTGCCAGCAGTCCTAGGGGGGCAGCCTACGTGCAGTACTTC.

This clonotype was recorded many times. V and J are TRBV20-1 and TRBJ1-2; D is uncertain. V was pared by 1 base and J by 4 bases, with 13 bases between. CDR1 and CDR2 (germline): DFQATT, SNEGSKA (reference sequence). The CDR3 runs 14 residues. The DNA for the CDR3 is TGCAGTGCTAGAGCAGGAGGGTTAGGCTATGGCTACACCTTC. Translation gives CSARAGGLGYGYTF.

This clonotype has a count of ten or more. The chain is built from TRBV27 and TRBJ1-2; D is possibly TRBD1 (6 bases). This CDR3 spans 12 amino acids. Per the germline V gene, CDR1 is MNHEY and CDR2 is SMNVEV (reference sequence). V shed 4 bases and J shed 10 bases, with 13 bases lying between them. The CDR3 protein is CASSSAGEAYTF. DNA for the CDR3: TGTGCCAGCAGTTCGGCAGGGGAGGCCTACACCTTC.

The rearrangement uses TRBV5-1 and TRBJ2-3; no clear D. This CDR3 spans 13 amino acids. Germline lookup yields CDR1 SGHRS and CDR2 YFSETQ. V was clipped by 1 base and J by 3 bases, with 6 bases between them. CDR3 region: CASSLMRTDTQYF. The CDR3 bases are TGCGCCAGCAGCTTGATGCGTACAGATACGCAGTATTTT.

This clonotype was seen at least ten times. For the CDR3, the DNA is TGTGCCAGCAGCTTGCCACGGGAGCGGCGAGAGACCCAGTACTTC. Its translation: CASSLPRERRETQYF. This chain joins TRBV5-8 and TRBJ2-5; D might be TRBD2 (6 bases). CDR1 and CDR2 (germline): SGHTS, YDEGEE. Trimming took off 1 base at V and 4 bases at J, with 14 bases between the two ends. The CDR3 runs 15 residues. Full variable domain (remainder filled in from reference TRBV5-8 and TRBJ2-5): EAGVTQSPTHLIKTRGQQATLRCSPISGHTSVYWYQQALGLGLQFLLWYDEGEERNRGNFPPRFSGRQFPNYSSELNVNALELEDSALYLCASSLPRERRETQYFGPGTRLLVL.

This clonotype appeared many times. J is TRBJ2-2 and V is TRBV12-3 or TRBV12-4; D ambiguous. The V end was cut by 6 bases, the J end by 7 bases, with 9 bases between. The CDR3 length is 12 residues. The CDR3 DNA is TGTGCCAGCAGCCAATATCGCGGGGAGCTGTTTTTT. Translated, it gives CASSQYRGELFF.

At least ten counts were recorded for this clonotype. V usage is TRBV27 and J usage is TRBJ2-7, with 10 bases matching TRBD1. CDR3 length equals 14 residues. Germline lookup yields CDR1 MNHEY and CDR2 SMNVEV (reference sequence). Losses at the gene ends were 8 bases for V and 4 bases for J; bases not matched to a gene: 8. CDR3 sequence reads: CASRRTGGMYEQYF. The CDR3 DNA is TGTGCCAGCCGCCGGACAGGGGGTATGTACGAGCAGTACTTC.